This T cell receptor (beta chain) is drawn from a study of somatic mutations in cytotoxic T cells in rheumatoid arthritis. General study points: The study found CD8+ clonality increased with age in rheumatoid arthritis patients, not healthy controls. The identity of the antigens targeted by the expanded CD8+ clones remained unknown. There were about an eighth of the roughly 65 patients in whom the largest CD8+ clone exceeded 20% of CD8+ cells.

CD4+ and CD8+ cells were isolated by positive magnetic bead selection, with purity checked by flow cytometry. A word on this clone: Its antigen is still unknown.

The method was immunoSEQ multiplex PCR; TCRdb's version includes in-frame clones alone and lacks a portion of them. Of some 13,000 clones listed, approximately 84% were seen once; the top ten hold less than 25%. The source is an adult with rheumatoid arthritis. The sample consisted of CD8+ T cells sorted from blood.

The CDR3 DNA follows: TGCGCCAGCAGCCAATATTGGTTAGCGGAAGAGACCCAGTACTTC. Translated: CASSQYWLAEETQYF. J is TRBJ2-5 and V is TRBV4-1; TRBD2 might be the D (6 bases). CDR1 and CDR2 (germline): MGHRA, YSYEKL. This CDR3 spans 15 amino acids. The germline V and J ends were trimmed by 2 bases and 3 bases, with 13 bases remaining between them.